This entry is about one TCR beta chain. The data are from a study of T cell responses to AZD1222 COVID-19 vaccine. TCRdb keeps only in-frame clones here, not all; method: immunoSEQ multiplex PCR. The sample consists of about 99,000 clones, 75% to 90% of them appearing once. Here the sequenced sample was peripheral blood, taken on day 0 of AZD1222 vaccination. The receptor comes from an adult in good health.

The CDR3 DNA follows: TGCGCCAGCAGCTTGGCTCTGACAGGGGGCACAGATACGCAGTATTTT. Translated: CASSLALTGGTDTQYF. The chain joins TRBV5-1 to TRBJ2-3; 8 bases map to TRBD1. J lost 1 base, V lost 0 bases, and 4 bases had no gene match. This CDR3 has 16 amino acids. Germline assignment: CDR1 SGHRS and CDR2 YFSETQ.